This section outlines one T cell receptor beta chain sequence together with its context. The CDR3 covers 18 residues. With V trimmed by 2 bases and J by 2 bases, 10 bases remained unmatched. Germline-derived CDR1 and CDR2 are MNHEY and SMNVEV (reference sequence). These data originate in a study of identical twins. TCRdb analysed the 5' RACE reads with MiXCR anew, one entry per CDR3 protein. The table has 1.5 million or so distinct CDR3 sequences, around 33% seen once. The sample taken for sequencing was cord blood. The genes are TRBV27 and TRBJ2-1; TRBD2 agrees at 9 bases. This TCR was sampled from a newborn girl in good health. CDR3 protein: CASSLRDHAGGTYNEQFF. In DNA form, the CDR3 reads TGTGCCAGCAGTTTACGGGACCACGCGGGAGGGACCTACAATGAGCAGTTCTTC.